Presented here are 13 T cell receptor beta chains from one specimen sequenced in a study of synovial regulatory T cells in juvenile arthritis. Matched peripheral blood accompanied the synovial fluid taken from each patient with active arthritis. Only in-frame clones appear in the TCRdb table, and some are missing; sequencing was by immunoSEQ multiplex PCR. This sample contains about 2,500 clones. The sequenced material came from Treg cells from the synovium. All receptors come from a donor younger than 30 with juvenile idiopathic arthritis.

By frequency, this clone registers medium-sized. The chain links TRBV20-1 to TRBJ1-2. The germline CDR1 and CDR2 sequences are DFQATT and SNEGSKA (reference sequence). CDR3 size: 11 residues. The DNA is unrecorded. CDR3 sequence reads: CSARDNYGYTF.

In terms of frequency, this clone is medium-sized. This sequence joins TRBV30 and TRBJ1-2; the TRBD1 assignment by TCRdb is unverifiable without DNA. This CDR3 region has 14 residues. This entry has no DNA. Germline V lookup: CDR1 GTSNPN, CDR2 SVGIG (reference sequence). CDR3 residues: CAWSVLGTYYGYTF.

According to its frequency, this clone is medium-sized (0.01 to 0.1%). The V call is TRBV7-8, the J call TRBJ2-5; TCRdb lists TRBD2, though no DNA is available to test this call. Germline CDR1 SGHVS, CDR2 FQNEAQ. The CDR3 loop spans 15 amino acids. No DNA accompanies this entry. CDR3 sequence: CASSFAAGPSYEQYF.

According to its frequency, this clone is medium-sized. This chain joins TRBV18 and TRBJ1-2; the D gene TCRdb calls, TRBD1, cannot be checked with no DNA. This CDR3 has 13 residues. DNA was not recorded. Germline CDR1 and CDR2: KGHSH and LQKENI. The CDR3: CASSGQSLYGYTF.

This clone is identified as medium-sized from frequency. This CDR3 is CASSLRLKGGTDTQYF. The chain employs TRBV5-4 and TRBJ2-3. The CDR3 spans 16 residues. DNA is not recorded here. The germline V gene encodes CDR1 SGHNT and CDR2 YYREEE (reference sequence).

This clone is called medium-sized based on its frequency. The gene calls are TRBV7-8 and TRBJ2-3; TCRdb names TRBD1, which stays unverified in the absence of DNA. The CDR3 contains 13 residues. The DNA is unrecorded. CDR1 and CDR2 from the germline V gene are SGHVS and FQNEAQ. CDR3 amino acids: CASSLARADTQYF.

This clone is medium-sized (0.01 to 0.1%) by frequency. The chain has TRBV5-5 and TRBJ2-7. CDR3 size: 14 residues. The entry carries no DNA sequence. Germline CDR1 SGHKS, CDR2 YYEKEE (reference sequence). The CDR3 loop is CASSLVVLRYEQYF.

Frequency places this clone as medium-sized. This chain connects TRBV29-1 to TRBJ1-2. The CDR3 has 11 residues. DNA is not recorded here. The germline CDR1 and CDR2 sequences are SQVTM and ANQGSEA. CDR3 in amino acids: CSVDISPGYTF.

This clone is classed as medium-sized by frequency. The V gene is TRBV6-5, the J gene TRBJ1-1. The CDR3 contains 13 residues. The DNA is not on file. CDR1 is MNHEY, CDR2 SVGAGI, per germline. The CDR3 is CASSFSGGTEAFF.

According to its frequency, this clone is medium-sized. The chain carries TRBV6-6 and TRBJ1-1. This CDR3 comprises 13 residues. The protein alone is recorded here. CDR1 is MNHNY and CDR2 is SVGAGI in the germline V gene (reference sequence). This CDR3 is CASTYPAGTEAFF.

This clone registers medium-sized by frequency. CDR3 in amino acids: CASNRAHDNEQFF. The chain has TRBV2 and TRBJ2-1. CDR3 length: 13 amino acids. The DNA is unrecorded. Germline CDR1 reads SNHLY; CDR2 reads FYNNEI.

Measured by frequency, this clone is medium-sized (0.01 to 0.1%). The chain has TRBV6-1 and TRBJ1-2; TCRdb designates TRBD1, a call that cannot be tested without DNA. The CDR3 covers 11 residues. Only the protein sequence is given. CDR1 is MNHNS and CDR2 is SASEGT in the germline V gene. This CDR3 is CASSEGGGYTF.

Measured by frequency, this clone is medium-sized. This chain uses TRBV7-2 with TRBJ1-1; TCRdb's D gene call, TRBD1, goes unchecked for lack of DNA. CDR3 length: 14 amino acids. The DNA is not on file. Germline V gives CDR1 SGHTA, CDR2 FQGNSA. This CDR3 reads CASSLMATNTEAFF. Filled out from reference TRBV7-2 and TRBJ1-1, the complete variable domain reads GAGVSQSPSNKVTEKGKDVELRCDPISGHTALYWYRQSLGQGLEFLIYFQGNSAPDKSGLPSDRFSAERTGGSVSTLTIQRTQQEDSAVYLCASSLMATNTEAFFGQGTRLTVV.